The clone carrying this T cell receptor beta chain showed up many times. Its target is not known. The entry originates in a study of early T cells in non-severe SARS-CoV-2 infection. Study-level information: The authors sequenced bulk RNA from unsorted whole blood, leaving chains unpaired.

The CDR3 sequence is 13 residues long. Trimming shortened V by 6 bases and J by 0 bases, and 9 bases separated the two germline ends. CDR1 and CDR2 from the germline V gene are DFQATT and SNEGSKA (reference sequence). Each single cDNA molecule received a unique molecular identifier. TCRdb reprocessed the 5' RACE reads with MiXCR, giving one entry per CDR3 protein. The table has fewer than 85,000 distinct CDR3 sequences, 10% to 15% seen once; the top ten hold about 4.2%. General study findings and limits: The VDJdb matching leaned toward anti-spike CD8 responses and overlooked private and CD4 specificities.

V is TRBV20-1 and J is TRBJ1-3, with D possibly matching TRBD1 (5 bases). This TCR was recovered from an adult who was a healthcare worker with PCR-confirmed SARS-CoV-2 infection or an uninfected control (not recorded which). The sample consisted of whole blood. The DNA for the CDR3 is TGCAGTGCCAACACAGGCTCTGGAAACACCATATATTTT. Amino acids: CSANTGSGNTIYF.